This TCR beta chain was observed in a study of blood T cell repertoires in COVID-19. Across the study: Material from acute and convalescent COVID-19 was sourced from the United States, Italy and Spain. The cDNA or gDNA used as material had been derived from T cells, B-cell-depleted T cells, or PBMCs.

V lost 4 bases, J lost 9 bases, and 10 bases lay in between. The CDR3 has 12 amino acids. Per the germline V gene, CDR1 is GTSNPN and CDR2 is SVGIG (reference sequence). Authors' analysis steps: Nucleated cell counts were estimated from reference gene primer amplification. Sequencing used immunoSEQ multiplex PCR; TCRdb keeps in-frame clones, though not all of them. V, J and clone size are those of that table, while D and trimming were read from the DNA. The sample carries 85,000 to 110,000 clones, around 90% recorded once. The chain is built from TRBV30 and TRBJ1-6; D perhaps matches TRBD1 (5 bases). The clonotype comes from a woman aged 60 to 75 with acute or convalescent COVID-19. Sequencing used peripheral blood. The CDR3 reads CAWKYRGSPLHF. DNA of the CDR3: TGTGCCTGGAAATATAGGGGTTCACCCCTCCACTTT.